The 19 T cell receptor beta chains in this list originate from one sample, sequenced in a study of cytotoxic CD8 clonotypes in ibrutinib-treated CLL. Only in-frame clones appear in the TCRdb table, and some are missing; sequencing was by immunoSEQ multiplex PCR. Of 300,000 to 350,000 clones in the sample, about 77% were seen once. The sequencing used PBMCs, collected before ibrutinib treatment. These receptors came from a human donor with chronic lymphocytic leukemia.

J is TRBJ2-3 and V is TRBV7-2; the D is unclear. The germline V gene encodes CDR1 SGHTA and CDR2 FQGNSA. This CDR3 has 14 amino acids. V was clipped by 3 bases and J by 1 base, with 8 bases between them. CDR3: CASSFAGGTDTQYF. Written as DNA, the CDR3 is TGTGCCAGCAGCTTCGCCGGAGGCACAGATACGCAGTATTTT.

V usage is TRBV29-1 and J usage is TRBJ1-1; D is unclear. Germline V CDR1 and CDR2: SQVTM, ANQGSEA. Trimming stripped 1 base from V and 0 bases from J, with 6 bases between. The CDR3 consists of 13 residues. CDR3 in DNA: TGCAGCGTTGAAGGACACTTGAACACTGAAGCTTTCTTT. This gives the protein CSVEGHLNTEAFF.

This chain connects TRBV19 to TRBJ2-7; the D gene is possibly TRBD2 (5 bases). The germline V gene has CDR1 LNHDA and CDR2 SQIVND (reference sequence). V shed 8 bases and J shed 3 bases, with 20 bases lying between them. This CDR3 region has 15 residues. The CDR3 is CASAPYGMLIYEQYF. CDR3 DNA: TGTGCCAGTGCCCCATACGGGATGCTAATCTACGAGCAGTACTTC.

This chain links TRBV5-4 with TRBJ2-3; no clear D gene. Germline V gene data show CDR1 as SGHNT and CDR2 as YYREEE (reference sequence). The CDR3 sequence is 16 residues long. Trimming removed 1 base from V and 3 bases from J, with 15 bases in between. CDR3 protein: CASSLMAVESTDTQYF. The CDR3 DNA reads TGTGCCAGCAGCTTGATGGCGGTAGAGTCGACAGATACGCAGTATTTT.

V is TRBV6-5 and J is TRBJ1-5, with D hard to call. The germline V gene has CDR1 MNHEY and CDR2 SVGAGI. The CDR3 extends over 13 amino acids. The ends were cut back, 8 bases at V and 10 bases at J, with 18 bases in the middle. The CDR3 reads CASSPHGRIPQHF. The CDR3 DNA sequence: TGTGCCAGCTCCCCCCACGGAAGGATTCCCCAGCATTTT.

The CDR3 reads CATSRKQGESGANVLTF. CDR3 DNA: TGTGCCACCAGCAGAAAACAGGGAGAGTCCGGGGCCAACGTCCTGACTTTC. V gene TRBV15 combines with J gene TRBJ2-6; tentative D call: TRBD1 (6 bases). The CDR3 extends over 17 amino acids. CDR1 LNHNV and CDR2 YYDKDF come from the germline V gene (reference sequence). Trimming took off 2 bases at V and 4 bases at J, with 15 bases between the two ends.

The chain links TRBV6-5 to TRBJ1-2; perhaps TRBD1 as D (6 bases). Trimming took 10 bases from V and 9 from J, leaving 21 bases between them. CDR3 length: 13 amino acids. Per germline, CDR1 MNHEY and CDR2 SVGAGI. The CDR3 DNA reads TGTGCCACCATGATCGGGGGCGGTTTGCGCTACACCTTC. Its protein product is CATMIGGGLRYTF.

This clone was picked up a small number of times. This rearrangement joins TRBV14 to TRBJ2-7; D unclear. V dropped 4 bases and J dropped 6 bases, with 7 bases sitting between them. Germline CDR1 SGHDN, CDR2 FVKESK. The CDR3 covers 11 residues. CDR3 sequence reads: CASSLMGEQYF. As DNA, the CDR3 is TGTGCCAGCAGCCTGATGGGCGAGCAGTACTTC.

This sequence joins TRBV6-1 and TRBJ1-4; tentatively, D is TRBD1 (6 bases). CDR1 MNHNS and CDR2 SASEGT come from the germline V gene. V lost 3 bases to trimming and J lost 8 bases, with 10 bases between them. This CDR3 spans 13 amino acids. The CDR3 nucleotides read TGTGCCAGCAGTGACAGGGGTTGGGAAAAACTGTTTTTT. It translates to CASSDRGWEKLFF.

The chain carries TRBV7-2 and TRBJ2-6; D remains ambiguous. Deletions cut 2 bases from V and 0 bases from J, with 2 bases between. Germline lookup yields CDR1 SGHTA and CDR2 FQGNSA. The CDR3 contains 14 residues. In DNA, the CDR3 is TGTGCCAGCAGCTTAAGCTCTGGGGCCAACGTCCTGACTTTC. This encodes CASSLSSGANVLTF.

Only a few counts were recorded for this clone. The chain recombines TRBV6-1 with TRBJ1-2; 7 bases are a match to TRBD1. The trim removed 6 bases at V and 2 bases at J, leaving 6 bases unmatched. CDR3 size: 14 residues. The germline V gene encodes CDR1 MNHNS and CDR2 SASEGT. The chain's CDR3 is CASSLGTANYGYTF. Written as DNA, the CDR3 is TGTGCCAGCAGCCTCGGGACAGCAAACTATGGCTACACCTTC.

The V call is TRBV2, the J call TRBJ2-2; D is perhaps TRBD2 (5 bases). This CDR3 has 15 residues. Germline lookup yields CDR1 SNHLY and CDR2 FYNNEI. Trimming took 9 bases from V and 2 from J, leaving 16 bases between them. The CDR3 reads CASNPRGANTGELFF. The CDR3 nucleotides are TGTGCCAGTAACCCCCGGGGTGCAAACACCGGGGAGCTGTTTTTT.

The rearrangement joins TRBV28 to TRBJ1-3, with TRBD1 identical over 7 bases. The CDR3 runs to 15 residues. V shed 5 bases and J 0 bases; nucleotides not matched to a gene: 4. The V gene's germline CDR1 is MDHEN and CDR2 SYDVKM. CDR3 nucleotide sequence: TGTGCCAGCAGTACAGGGGCCAGCTCTGGAAACACCATATATTTT. Translated: CASSTGASSGNTIYF.

V usage is TRBV19 and J usage is TRBJ1-5, with D unresolved. V lost 6 bases and J lost 0, with 15 bases in between. The CDR3 extends over 16 amino acids. Germline loops: CDR1 LNHDA, CDR2 SQIVND (reference sequence). CDR3 nucleotide sequence: TGTGCCAGTAGACCCGAGCGGACGGATAGCAATCAGCCCCAGCATTTT. Translating it yields CASRPERTDSNQPQHF.

The chain joins TRBV7-9 to TRBJ1-2; D not resolved. V was shortened by 2 bases and J by 2 bases, with 3 bases between the two germline ends. The CDR3 covers 12 residues. The germline CDR1 and CDR2 sequences are SEHNR and FQNEAQ (reference sequence). CDR3 nucleotides: TGTGCCAGCAGCTTAAAGAACTATGGCTACACCTTC. Amino acid sequence: CASSLKNYGYTF.

This clone was counted a single time. The chain couples TRBV5-1 to TRBJ1-2; no reliable D call. The CDR3 has 14 residues. Germline loops: CDR1 SGHRS, CDR2 YFSETQ. V gave up 2 bases and J gave up 8 bases, with 16 bases separating them. CDR3 amino acids: CASSLDPGRSGYTF. CDR3 nucleotide sequence: TGCGCCAGCAGCTTAGATCCGGGTAGGAGCGGCTACACCTTC.

This clone appeared once. The gene calls are TRBV2 and TRBJ2-7, with D tentatively TRBD1 (6 bases). The CDR3 covers 12 residues. The germline CDR1 and CDR2 sequences are SNHLY and FYNNEI. Trimming removed 10 bases from V and 2 bases from J, with 12 bases in between. The CDR3 bases are TGTGCCACCGCGGACAGAGCCTACGAGCAGTACTTC. This gives the protein CATADRAYEQYF.

The DNA of the CDR3 is TGTGCCAGCAGCGCGTTCGGGGTTGGGAACACTGAAGCTTTCTTT. Amino acid sequence: CASSAFGVGNTEAFF. The chain is built from TRBV9 and TRBJ1-1; D is uncertain. This CDR3 region has 15 residues. Trimming pared 3 bases from V and 1 base from J, leaving 13 bases between. Germline V CDR1 and CDR2: SGDLS, YYNGEE.

The gene calls are TRBV9 and TRBJ2-1, with 10 bases that match TRBD2. The CDR3 is 15 residues long. V dropped 4 bases and J dropped 4; count of bases not matched to a gene: 5. Germline-derived CDR1 and CDR2 are SGDLS and YYNGEE. CDR3: CASSQAGGTYNEQFF. The CDR3, as DNA: TGTGCCAGCAGCCAAGCGGGAGGGACTTACAATGAGCAGTTCTTC.